This TCR beta chain was profiled in a study of shared clonotypes between healthy human individuals. Background on the study: Per donor, CD8 memory used one plate, CD8 naive used two, CD4 memory used three and CD4 naive used three. General study points: Generation probability values for non-shared clonotypes were lower than those for clonotypes shared by all four donors.

Comment on this clone: The antigen is unknown.

Memory CD4+ cells were the fraction left after CD45RA+ naive selection. Each subset's genomic DNA was shared equally among a number of immunoSEQ plates. Sequencing used immunoSEQ multiplex PCR; TCRdb keeps in-frame clones, though not all of them. The table shows some 2,500,000 clones, with 85% to 95% occurring only once. The sample consisted of naive CD4+ T cells from PBMCs. Subset here: CD45RA+ positively selected. This clonotype was obtained from a man younger than 35 in good health. Some clones in this sample may be carry-over from other donors' samples.

CDR3 sequence: CSVAQGWYQETQYF. CDR3 bases: TGCAGCGTGGCCCAGGGGTGGTACCAAGAGACCCAGTACTTC. The chain recombines TRBV29-1 with TRBJ2-5, with D possibly matching TRBD1 (6 bases). V was pared by 6 bases and J by 0 bases, with 14 bases between. Germline CDR1 SQVTM, CDR2 ANQGSEA. This CDR3 is built from 14 residues.